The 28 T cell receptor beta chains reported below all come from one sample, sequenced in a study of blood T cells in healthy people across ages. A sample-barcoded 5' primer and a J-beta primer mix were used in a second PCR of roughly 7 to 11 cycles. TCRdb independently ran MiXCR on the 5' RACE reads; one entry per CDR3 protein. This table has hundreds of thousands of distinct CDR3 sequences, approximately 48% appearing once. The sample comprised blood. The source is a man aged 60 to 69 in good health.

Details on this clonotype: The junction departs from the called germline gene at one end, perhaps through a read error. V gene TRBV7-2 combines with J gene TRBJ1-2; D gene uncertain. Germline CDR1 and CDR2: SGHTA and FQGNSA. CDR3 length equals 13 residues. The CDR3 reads CVSSLVEGYGYTF. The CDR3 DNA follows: TGTGTCAGCAGCTTAGTGGAGGGCTATGGCTACACCTTC.

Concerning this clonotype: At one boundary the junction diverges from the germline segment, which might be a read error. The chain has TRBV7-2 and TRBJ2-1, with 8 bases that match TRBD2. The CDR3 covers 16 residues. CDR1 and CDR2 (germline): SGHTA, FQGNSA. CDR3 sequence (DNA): TGTGCCGGCAGCACCAAAGCGGGAGTAGGAAACAATGAGCAGTTCTTC. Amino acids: CAGSTKAGVGNNEQFF.

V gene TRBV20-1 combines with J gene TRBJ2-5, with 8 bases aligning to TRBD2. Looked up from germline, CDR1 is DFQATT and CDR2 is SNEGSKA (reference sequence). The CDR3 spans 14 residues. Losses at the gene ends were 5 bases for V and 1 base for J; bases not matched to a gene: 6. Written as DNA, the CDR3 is TGCAGTGCTGTGTCGGCGGGGGGCCAAGAGACCCAGTACTTC. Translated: CSAVSAGGQETQYF.

For the CDR3, the DNA is TGTGCCACCAGGACAGAAAATAATTCACCCCTCCACTTT. It yields the protein CATRTENNSPLHF. This rearrangement joins TRBV2 to TRBJ1-6, with D perhaps TRBD1 (6 bases). CDR3 length equals 13 residues. The V and J ends lost 10 bases and 5 bases respectively, with 12 bases between them. CDR1 is SNHLY, CDR2 FYNNEI, per germline.

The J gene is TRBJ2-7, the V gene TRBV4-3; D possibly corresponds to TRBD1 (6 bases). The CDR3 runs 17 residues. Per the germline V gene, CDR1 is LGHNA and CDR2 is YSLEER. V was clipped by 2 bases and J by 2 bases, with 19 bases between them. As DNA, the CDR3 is TGCGCCAGCAGCCAAAACTCAGACAGGTACAGAGCCTACGAGCAGTACTTC. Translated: CASSQNSDRYRAYEQYF.

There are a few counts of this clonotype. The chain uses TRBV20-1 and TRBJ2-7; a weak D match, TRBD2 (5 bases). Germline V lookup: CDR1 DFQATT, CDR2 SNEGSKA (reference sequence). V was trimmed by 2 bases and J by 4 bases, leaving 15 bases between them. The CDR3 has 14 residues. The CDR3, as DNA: TGCAGTGCTAGATATACGGGGATCGGTTACGAGCAGTACTTC. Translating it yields CSARYTGIGYEQYF.

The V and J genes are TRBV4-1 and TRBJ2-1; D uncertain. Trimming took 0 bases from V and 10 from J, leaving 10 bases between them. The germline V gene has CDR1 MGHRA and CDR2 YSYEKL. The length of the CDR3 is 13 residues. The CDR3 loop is CASSQDLRREQFF. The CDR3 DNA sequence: TGCGCCAGCAGCCAAGATTTACGGCGCGAGCAGTTCTTC.

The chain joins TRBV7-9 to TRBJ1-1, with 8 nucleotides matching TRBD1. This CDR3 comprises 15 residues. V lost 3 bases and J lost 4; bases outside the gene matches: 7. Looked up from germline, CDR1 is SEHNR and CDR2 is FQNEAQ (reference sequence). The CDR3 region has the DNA TGTGCCAGCAGCTTCCGAGACAGGGGTGGCACTGAAGCTTTCTTT. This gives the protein CASSFRDRGGTEAFF. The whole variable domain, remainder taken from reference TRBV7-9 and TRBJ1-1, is DTGVSQNPRHKITKRGQNVTFRCDPISEHNRLYWYRQTLGQGPEFLTYFQNEAQLEKSRLLSDRFSAERPKGSFSTLEIQRTEQGDSAMYLCASSFRDRGGTEAFFGQGTRLTVV.

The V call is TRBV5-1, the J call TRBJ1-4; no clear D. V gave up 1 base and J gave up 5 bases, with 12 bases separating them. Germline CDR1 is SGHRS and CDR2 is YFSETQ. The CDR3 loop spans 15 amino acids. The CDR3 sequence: CASSLSGRENEKLFF. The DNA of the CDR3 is TGCGCCAGCAGCTTGTCGGGGAGAGAGAATGAAAAACTGTTTTTT.

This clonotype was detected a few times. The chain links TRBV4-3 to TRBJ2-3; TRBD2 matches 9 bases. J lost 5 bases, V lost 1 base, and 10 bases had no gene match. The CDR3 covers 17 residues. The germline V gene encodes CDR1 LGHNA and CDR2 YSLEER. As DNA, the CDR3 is TGCGCCAGCAGCCAAGGCGTGGCGGGGGGGCAGAGAGATACGCAGTATTTT. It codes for CASSQGVAGGQRDTQYF.

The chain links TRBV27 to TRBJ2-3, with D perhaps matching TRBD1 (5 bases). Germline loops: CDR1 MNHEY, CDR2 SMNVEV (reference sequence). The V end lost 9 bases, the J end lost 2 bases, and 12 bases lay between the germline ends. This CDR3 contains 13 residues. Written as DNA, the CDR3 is TGTGCCAGTACCACGACAGCCACAGATACGCAGTATTTT. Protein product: CASTTTATDTQYF.

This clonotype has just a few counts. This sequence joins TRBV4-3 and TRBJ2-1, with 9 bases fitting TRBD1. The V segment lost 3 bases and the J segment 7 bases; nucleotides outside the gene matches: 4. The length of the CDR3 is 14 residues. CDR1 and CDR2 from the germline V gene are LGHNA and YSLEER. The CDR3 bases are TGCGCCAGCAGCCATCATGGGACAGGGAATGAGCAGTTCTTC. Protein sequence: CASSHHGTGNEQFF.

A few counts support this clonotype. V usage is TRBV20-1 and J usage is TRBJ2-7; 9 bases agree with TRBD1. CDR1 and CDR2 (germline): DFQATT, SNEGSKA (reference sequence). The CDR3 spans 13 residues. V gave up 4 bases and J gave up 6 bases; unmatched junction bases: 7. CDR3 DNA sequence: TGCAGTGCTACCAACAGGGGGCCGGGCGAGCAGTACTTC. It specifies CSATNRGPGEQYF.

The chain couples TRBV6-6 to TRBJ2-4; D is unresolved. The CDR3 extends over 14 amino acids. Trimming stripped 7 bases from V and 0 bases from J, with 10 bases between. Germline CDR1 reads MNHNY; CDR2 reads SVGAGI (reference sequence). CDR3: CASNLSGAKNIQYF. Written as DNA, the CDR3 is TGTGCCAGCAACCTTTCCGGAGCCAAAAACATTCAGTACTTC.

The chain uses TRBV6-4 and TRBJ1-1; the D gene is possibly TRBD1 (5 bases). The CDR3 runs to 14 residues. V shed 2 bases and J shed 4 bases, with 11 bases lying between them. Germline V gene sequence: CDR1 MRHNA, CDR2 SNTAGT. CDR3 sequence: CASSDVAGGTEAFF. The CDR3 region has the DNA TGTGCCAGCAGTGACGTCGCCGGGGGCACTGAAGCTTTCTTT.

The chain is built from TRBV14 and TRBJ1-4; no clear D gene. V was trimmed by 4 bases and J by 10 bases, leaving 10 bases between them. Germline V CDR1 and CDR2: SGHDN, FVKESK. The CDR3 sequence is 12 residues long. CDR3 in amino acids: CASSPGRPKLFF. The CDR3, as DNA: TGTGCCAGCAGCCCCGGCAGGCCAAAACTGTTTTTT.

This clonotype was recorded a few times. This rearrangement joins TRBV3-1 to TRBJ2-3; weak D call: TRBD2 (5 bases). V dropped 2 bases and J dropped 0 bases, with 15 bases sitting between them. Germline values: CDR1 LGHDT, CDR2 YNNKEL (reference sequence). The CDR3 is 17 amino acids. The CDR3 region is CASSQKRGRKSTDTQYF. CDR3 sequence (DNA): TGTGCCAGCAGCCAAAAGCGCGGGCGCAAAAGCACAGATACGCAGTATTTT.

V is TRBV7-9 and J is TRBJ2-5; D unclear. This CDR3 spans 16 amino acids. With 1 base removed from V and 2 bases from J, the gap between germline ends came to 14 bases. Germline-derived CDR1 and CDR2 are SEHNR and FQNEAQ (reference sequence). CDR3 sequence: CASSLVVLGQQETQYF. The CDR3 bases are TGTGCCAGCAGCTTAGTTGTGCTTGGGCAGCAAGAGACCCAGTACTTC.

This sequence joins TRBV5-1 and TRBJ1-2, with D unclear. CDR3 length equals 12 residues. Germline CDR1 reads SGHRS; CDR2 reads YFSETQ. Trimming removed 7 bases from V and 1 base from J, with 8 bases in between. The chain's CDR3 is CASASDNYGYTF. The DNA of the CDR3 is TGCGCCAGCGCTTCGGATAACTATGGCTACACCTTC.

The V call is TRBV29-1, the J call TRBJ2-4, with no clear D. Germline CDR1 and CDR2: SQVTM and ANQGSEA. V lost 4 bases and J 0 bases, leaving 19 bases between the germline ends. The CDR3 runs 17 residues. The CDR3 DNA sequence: TGCAGCGTTGCGGAACCCCAACGACGGCTAGCCAAAAACATTCAGTACTTC. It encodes CSVAEPQRRLAKNIQYF.

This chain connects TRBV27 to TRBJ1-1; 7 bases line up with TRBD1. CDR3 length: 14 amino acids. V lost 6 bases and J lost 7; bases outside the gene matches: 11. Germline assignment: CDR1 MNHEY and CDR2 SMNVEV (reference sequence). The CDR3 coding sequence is TGTGCCAGCAGAGTCGGGACAGCCGGAGGTGAAGCTTTCTTT. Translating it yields CASRVGTAGGEAFF.

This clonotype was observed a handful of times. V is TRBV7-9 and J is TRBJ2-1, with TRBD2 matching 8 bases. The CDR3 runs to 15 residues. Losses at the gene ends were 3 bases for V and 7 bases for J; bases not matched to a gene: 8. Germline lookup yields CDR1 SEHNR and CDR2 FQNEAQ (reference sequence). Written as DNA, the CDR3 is TGTGCCAGCAGCTTCTCGCCGGGGGGGTCGAATGAGCAGTTCTTC. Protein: CASSFSPGGSNEQFF. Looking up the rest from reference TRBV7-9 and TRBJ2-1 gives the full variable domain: DTGVSQNPRHKITKRGQNVTFRCDPISEHNRLYWYRQTLGQGPEFLTYFQNEAQLEKSRLLSDRFSAERPKGSFSTLEIQRTEQGDSAMYLCASSFSPGGSNEQFFGPGTRLTVL.

The CDR3 DNA reads TGTGCCAGCAGTTTTTCGGGAGGGGCGATCACTGAAGCTTTCTTT. Translating it yields CASSFSGGAITEAFF. This chain uses TRBV12-3 or TRBV12-4 with TRBJ1-1; TRBD1 is a possible D gene (5 bases). The V and J ends lost 3 bases and 4 bases respectively, with 15 bases between them. The CDR3 has 15 residues.

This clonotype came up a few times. DNA for the CDR3: TGTGCCAGCAGCTTAGGCCCCGGAAAACTGTTTTTT. The encoded protein is CASSLGPGKLFF. V is TRBV13 and J is TRBJ1-4; the D is unclear. The CDR3 is 12 residues long. The V and J ends lost 0 bases and 10 bases respectively, with 6 bases between them. Germline loops: CDR1 PRHDT, CDR2 FYEKMQ (reference sequence).

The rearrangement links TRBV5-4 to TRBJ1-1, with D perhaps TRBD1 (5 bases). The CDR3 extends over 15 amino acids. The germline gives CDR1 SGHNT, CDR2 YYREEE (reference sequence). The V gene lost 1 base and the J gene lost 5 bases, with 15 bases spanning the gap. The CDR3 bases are TGTGCCAGCAGCTTGTCCCCAGGGTCAAGGACTGAAGCTTTCTTT. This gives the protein CASSLSPGSRTEAFF.

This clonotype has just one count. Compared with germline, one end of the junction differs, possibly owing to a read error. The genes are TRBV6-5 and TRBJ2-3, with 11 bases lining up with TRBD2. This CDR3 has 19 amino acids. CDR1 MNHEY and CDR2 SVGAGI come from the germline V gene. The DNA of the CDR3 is TGTGCCAGCAGTTACTCGAGCGTAGCTAGCGGGGGGCAGACAGAGACGCAGTATTTT. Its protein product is CASSYSSVASGGQTETQYF.

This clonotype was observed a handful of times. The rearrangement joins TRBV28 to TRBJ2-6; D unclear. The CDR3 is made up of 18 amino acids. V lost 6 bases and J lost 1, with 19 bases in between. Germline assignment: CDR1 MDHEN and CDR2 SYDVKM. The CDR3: CASSQYMGSRSGANVLTF. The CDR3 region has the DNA TGTGCCAGCAGCCAGTATATGGGCAGCCGTTCTGGGGCCAACGTCCTGACTTTC.

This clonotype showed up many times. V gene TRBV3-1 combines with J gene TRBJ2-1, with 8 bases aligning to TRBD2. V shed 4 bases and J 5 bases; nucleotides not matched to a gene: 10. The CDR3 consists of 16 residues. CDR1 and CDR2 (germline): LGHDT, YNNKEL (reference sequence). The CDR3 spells CASSPPLSGGNNEQFF. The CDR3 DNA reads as TGTGCCAGCAGCCCCCCGTTGAGCGGGGGAAACAATGAGCAGTTCTTC.